What follows are 30 T cell receptor beta chains derived from one specimen sequenced in a study of T cell changes during pregnancy in multiple sclerosis. Some clones are missing from TCRdb's copy, which holds only in-frame ones; the method was immunoSEQ multiplex PCR. The sample comprises about 88,000 clones, around 90% of which are singletons, and 1.5% to 1.9% rests with the top ten. The source was peripheral blood, collected in the first trimester of pregnancy. These receptor sequences come from a female donor with multiple sclerosis, enrolled in a pregnancy study.

The chain has TRBV12-5 and TRBJ1-5, with D perhaps matching TRBD1 (5 bases). The CDR3 consists of 16 residues. Trimming took 0 bases from V and 0 from J, leaving 9 bases between them. Per germline, CDR1 LGHNT and CDR2 FRNRAP. The CDR3 reads CASGLVGDYSNQPQHF. As DNA, the CDR3 is TGTGCTAGTGGTTTGGTAGGGGACTATAGCAATCAGCCCCAGCATTTT.

This rearrangement joins TRBV2 to TRBJ1-5; D might be TRBD1 (6 bases). V was pared by 8 bases and J by 1 base, with 9 bases between. The CDR3 sequence is 13 residues long. From germline, CDR1 is SNHLY and CDR2 FYNNEI. Written as DNA, the CDR3 is TGTGCCAGCGGCGGGGGCAGCAATCAGCCCCAGCATTTT. Encoded protein: CASGGGSNQPQHF.

The chain combines TRBV9 with TRBJ2-1; maybe TRBD2 (6 bases). The CDR3 is 15 amino acids. Germline-derived CDR1 and CDR2 are SGDLS and YYNGEE. With 4 bases removed from V and 3 bases from J, the gap between germline ends came to 14 bases. The CDR3 loop is CASSPRDTSYNEQFF. In nucleotides, the CDR3 is TGTGCCAGCAGCCCGCGGGATACCAGCTACAATGAGCAGTTCTTC.

The chain couples TRBV2 to TRBJ2-1; 11 bases map to TRBD2. CDR3 length: 20 residues. Unmatched junction bases numbered 15, after V lost 2 bases and J lost 3 bases. The germline V gene encodes CDR1 SNHLY and CDR2 FYNNEI. The CDR3 bases are TGTGCCAGCAGTGAAATACCCGGGACTAGCGGAAGGATTGGCTACAATGAGCAGTTCTTC. This codes for CASSEIPGTSGRIGYNEQFF.

The V call is TRBV5-1, the J call TRBJ2-7; 11 positions match TRBD2. The CDR3 is made up of 16 amino acids. V was clipped by 5 bases and J by 0 bases; unmatched bases: 7. The germline gives CDR1 SGHRS, CDR2 YFSETQ. The CDR3 nucleotides read TGCGCCAGCAGACCCATAGCGGGAGGGAGCTCCTACGAGCAGTACTTC. Translated, it gives CASRPIAGGSSYEQYF.

V is TRBV4-1 and J is TRBJ2-1; D may be TRBD1 (6 bases). The ends were cut back, 2 bases at V and 0 bases at J, with 11 bases in the middle. Germline CDR1 and CDR2: MGHRA and YSYEKL. This CDR3 is 16 amino acids long. This CDR3 reads CASSQQGWSSYNEQFF. As DNA, the CDR3 is TGCGCCAGCAGCCAACAGGGGTGGAGCTCCTACAATGAGCAGTTCTTC.

This clone was detected a few times. V usage is TRBV13 and J usage is TRBJ1-2; TRBD1 aligns across 10 bases. Germline CDR1 PRHDT, CDR2 FYEKMQ (reference sequence). Trimming at V came to 4 bases and at J to 4 bases, leaving 3 bases not matched to a gene. CDR3 length: 14 residues. The DNA of the CDR3 is TGTGCCAGCAGCTCGGGACAGGGGCCCTATGGCTACACCTTC. Translated: CASSSGQGPYGYTF.

This rearrangement joins TRBV9 to TRBJ1-2; TRBD1 aligns across 7 bases. Trimming took 3 bases from V and 3 from J; bases not matched to a gene: 5. This CDR3 is 14 amino acids long. Germline values: CDR1 SGDLS, CDR2 YYNGEE. The CDR3 coding sequence is TGTGCCAGCAGCGCCGAAGACAGGGACTATGGCTACACCTTC. This sequence encodes CASSAEDRDYGYTF.

The rearrangement joins TRBV5-8 to TRBJ2-2; 9 bases map to TRBD1. The CDR3 covers 15 residues. The J segment lost 6 bases and the V segment lost 4 bases, leaving 7 bases of the junction unmatched. From germline, CDR1 is SGHTS and CDR2 YDEGEE. The CDR3 is CASSPGTGKSGELFF. CDR3 DNA: TGTGCCAGCAGCCCCGGGACAGGGAAGTCCGGGGAGCTGTTTTTT.

The table lists this clone with a count of one. This chain links TRBV27 with TRBJ2-7; possible D gene TRBD2, 5 bases. The ends were cut back, 6 bases at V and 3 bases at J, with 21 bases in the middle. CDR3 size: 16 residues. Per the germline V gene, CDR1 is MNHEY and CDR2 is SMNVEV (reference sequence). CDR3 residues: CASSPRRVSGRYEQYF. CDR3 nucleotide sequence: TGTGCCAGCAGCCCGCGTAGGGTGAGCGGACGCTACGAGCAGTACTTC.

V gene TRBV7-9 combines with J gene TRBJ2-6, with D possibly TRBD2 on 6 matching bases. Germline loops: CDR1 SEHNR, CDR2 FQNEAQ (reference sequence). The CDR3 has 16 amino acids. CDR3 DNA sequence: TGTGCAGTAGTCGTGGCGGGGCTCTCTGGGGCCAACGTCCTGACTTTC. Translation gives CAVVVAGLSGANVLTF.

This chain joins TRBV27 and TRBJ2-6, with D perhaps TRBD2 (6 bases). From germline, CDR1 is MNHEY and CDR2 SMNVEV (reference sequence). The CDR3 sequence is 18 residues long. Trimming pared 0 bases from V and 0 bases from J, leaving 12 bases between. CDR3 in amino acids: CASSLSGLLISGANVLTF. CDR3 nucleotide sequence: TGTGCCAGCAGTTTATCGGGACTTCTAATCTCTGGGGCCAACGTCCTGACTTTC.

The DNA for the CDR3 is TGTGCCAGCAGCACACTTAGCGGGAGGGGAGAGACCCAGTACTTC. It is translated as CASSTLSGRGETQYF. V usage is TRBV9 and J usage is TRBJ2-5; TRBD2 aligns across 11 bases. Germline V gives CDR1 SGDLS, CDR2 YYNGEE. The CDR3 contains 15 residues. V gave up 4 bases and J gave up 4 bases; unmatched junction bases: 6.

The chain employs TRBV11-2 and TRBJ2-7; D remains ambiguous. Germline V lookup: CDR1 SGHAT, CDR2 FQNNGV. Trimming pared 3 bases from V and 2 bases from J, leaving 14 bases between. CDR3 length: 15 residues. CDR3 DNA: TGTGCCAGCAGCTTTCACGTCGTCGGTCCCTACGAGCAGTACTTC. Amino acids: CASSFHVVGPYEQYF.

The chain uses TRBV6-1 and TRBJ2-7; 10 positions agree with TRBD2. Trimming took 3 bases from V and 4 from J; bases not matched to a gene: 9. The CDR3 sequence is 16 residues long. Germline V gene lookup returns CDR1 MNHNS and CDR2 SASEGT. CDR3 sequence: CASSERSSGSYYEQYF. CDR3 nucleotides: TGTGCCAGCAGTGAGAGGTCTAGCGGGAGTTATTACGAGCAGTACTTC.

The chain employs TRBV5-1 and TRBJ1-4; TRBD1 matches 7 bases. Per the germline V gene, CDR1 is SGHRS and CDR2 is YFSETQ. This CDR3 spans 14 amino acids. V dropped 4 bases and J dropped 4; count of bases not matched to a gene: 4. The DNA of the CDR3 is TGCGCCAGCAGCAGACAGGGCCTTAATGAAAAACTGTTTTTT. It yields the protein CASSRQGLNEKLFF.

This clone was picked up a small number of times. V is TRBV19 and J is TRBJ1-4; 7 positions match TRBD1. The trim removed 5 bases at V and 8 bases at J, leaving 14 bases unmatched. Per the germline V gene, CDR1 is LNHDA and CDR2 is SQIVND (reference sequence). CDR3 length equals 16 residues. Here the CDR3 DNA reads TGTGCCAGTAGTTGGGACAGCTTGAGTGTTGGAGAAAAACTGTTTTTT. It is translated as CASSWDSLSVGEKLFF.

This clone was detected once. CDR3 DNA sequence: TGCAGCGTTAGTGGGACAGGGGAGGGCACAGATACGCAGTATTTT. The encoded protein is CSVSGTGEGTDTQYF. The chain uses TRBV29-1 and TRBJ2-3; 10 nucleotides match TRBD1. Per the germline V gene, CDR1 is SQVTM and CDR2 is ANQGSEA. This CDR3 contains 15 residues. The V gene end was trimmed by 5 bases and the J gene end by 1 base; junction bases not matched to a gene: 6.

The V gene is TRBV7-9, the J gene TRBJ2-7; perhaps TRBD1 as D (6 bases). The length of the CDR3 is 13 residues. Trimming left V 5 bases short and J 1 base short, with 9 bases between. Germline assignment: CDR1 SEHNR and CDR2 FQNEAQ (reference sequence). The DNA of the CDR3 is TGTGCCAGCAGCCCAGGACAGTCCTACGAGCAGTACTTC. This translates into CASSPGQSYEQYF. Using reference TRBV7-9 and TRBJ2-7 for the parts outside the CDR3, the full variable domain is DTGVSQNPRHKITKRGQNVTFRCDPISEHNRLYWYRQTLGQGPEFLTYFQNEAQLEKSRLLSDRFSAERPKGSFSTLEIQRTEQGDSAMYLCASSPGQSYEQYFGPGTRLTVT.

The chain recombines TRBV6-5 with TRBJ1-1, with D possibly matching TRBD1 (6 bases). V was pared by 0 bases and J by 6 bases, with 8 bases between. From germline, CDR1 is MNHEY and CDR2 SVGAGI. The CDR3 runs to 13 residues. The CDR3 bases are TGTGCCAGCAGTTACTCGACAGGAGCTGAAGCTTTCTTT. It encodes CASSYSTGAEAFF.

The chain has TRBV18 and TRBJ2-1; D is perhaps TRBD2 (5 bases). Germline V gene sequence: CDR1 KGHSH, CDR2 LQKENI. This CDR3 is built from 12 residues. V was shortened by 5 bases and J by 16 bases, with 18 bases between the two germline ends. The CDR3 reads CASSDTGNINFF. The CDR3 region has the DNA TGTGCCAGCTCAGACACCGGGAATATAAATTTCTTC.

This clone was recorded only once. This chain uses TRBV29-1 with TRBJ2-3; TRBD2 agrees at 13 bases. This CDR3 region has 13 residues. Germline V gene sequence: CDR1 SQVTM, CDR2 ANQGSEA. V lost 7 bases, J lost 5 bases, and 3 bases stayed unmatched. CDR3 residues: CSGTSGRIDTQYF. The CDR3 nucleotides are TGCAGCGGGACTAGCGGGAGAATAGATACGCAGTATTTT.

V and J are TRBV7-9 and TRBJ1-1; D is possibly TRBD1 (5 bases). CDR1 is SEHNR and CDR2 is FQNEAQ in the germline V gene (reference sequence). The CDR3 runs 12 residues. V lost 4 bases and J lost 6, with 9 bases in between. DNA of the CDR3: TGTGCCAGCAGCTCAGGGATCCCTGAAGCTTTCTTT. Translated: CASSSGIPEAFF.

The J gene is TRBJ2-3, the V gene TRBV12-5, with D possibly matching TRBD1 (5 bases). Trimming removed 6 bases from V and 0 bases from J, with 13 bases in between. This CDR3 has 15 residues. Germline loops: CDR1 LGHNT, CDR2 FRNRAP. The CDR3 is CASGRGIDSTDTQYF. CDR3 nucleotides: TGTGCTAGTGGAAGGGGAATCGATAGCACAGATACGCAGTATTTT.

This clone was seen once. V and J are TRBV4-1 and TRBJ2-7; unclear D gene. This CDR3 is built from 16 residues. Looked up from germline, CDR1 is MGHRA and CDR2 is YSYEKL. V was pared by 2 bases and J by 2 bases, with 16 bases between. This chain's CDR3 is CASSQSPRLDTYEQYF. The CDR3, as DNA: TGCGCCAGCAGCCAATCGCCCAGACTGGATACCTACGAGCAGTACTTC.

The chain uses TRBV2 and TRBJ1-2; TRBD1 aligns across 8 bases. The CDR3 runs to 11 residues. In germline, CDR1 is SNHLY, CDR2 FYNNEI. J lost 8 bases, V lost 11 bases, and 7 bases had no gene match. The CDR3 loop is CARQGKGGYTF. DNA of the CDR3: TGTGCCCGACAGGGGAAAGGCGGCTACACCTTC.

This rearrangement joins TRBV23-1 to TRBJ2-7; 8 positions match TRBD1. TRBV23-1 is sorted into the ORF group, with uncertain function. With 0 bases clipped from V and 3 bases from J, the junction kept 10 bases outside the gene matches. This CDR3 is built from 17 residues. CDR3 in amino acids: CASSQSYRDRTVYEQYF. Here the CDR3 DNA reads TGCGCCAGCAGTCAATCCTACCGGGACAGGACGGTCTACGAGCAGTACTTC.

V is TRBV5-1 and J is TRBJ2-7; 9 nucleotides agree with TRBD2. CDR3 length: 16 amino acids. CDR1 SGHRS and CDR2 YFSETQ come from the germline V gene. V lost 0 bases to trimming and J lost 0 bases; unmatched junction nucleotides: 4. The CDR3 sequence is CASSLDLAGPSYEQYF. CDR3 in DNA: TGCGCCAGCAGCTTGGATCTAGCGGGACCCTCCTACGAGCAGTACTTC.

The rearrangement uses TRBV4-2 and TRBJ2-7; 12 nucleotides line up with TRBD2. The germline V gene encodes CDR1 LGHNA and CDR2 YNFKEQ. Unmatched junction bases numbered 3, after V lost 4 bases and J lost 2 bases. This CDR3 has 15 amino acids. The CDR3 loop reads CASSRLAGATYEQYF. The CDR3, as DNA: TGTGCCAGCAGCCGACTAGCGGGAGCGACCTACGAGCAGTACTTC.

This sequence joins TRBV7-9 and TRBJ2-1; D not resolved. The V end lost 7 bases, the J end lost 5 bases, and 18 bases lay between the germline ends. Germline CDR1 and CDR2: SEHNR and FQNEAQ (reference sequence). The CDR3 loop spans 15 amino acids. The CDR3 nucleotides read TGTGCCAGCATCTCCCGGAGAGATGTGAACAATGAGCAGTTCTTC. Amino acids: CASISRRDVNNEQFF.